The present T cell receptor beta chain was sequenced within a study of cytomegalovirus exposure and HLA in healthy donors. Amplification used 60 Vbeta primers and 13 Jbeta primers. The table came from immunoSEQ multiplex PCR; TCRdb's copy has only in-frame clones and leaves some out. Of some 200,000 clones detected, 80% appear once; the ten largest clones hold 0.5% to 0.8%. The count of this clone is one. The sample was PBMCs. This receptor was obtained from a boy aged 10-17 years in good health and CMV-seronegative.

The CDR3 region has the DNA TGTGCCAGCAGCTTAAAGGGGCCAGGGCGCACAGATACGCAGTATTTT. Its translation is CASSLKGPGRTDTQYF. The chain joins TRBV7-3 to TRBJ2-3, with D maybe TRBD1 (5 bases). The germline V gene encodes CDR1 SGHTA and CDR2 FQGTGA. The ends were cut back, 1 base at V and 1 base at J, with 12 bases in the middle. This CDR3 region has 16 residues.